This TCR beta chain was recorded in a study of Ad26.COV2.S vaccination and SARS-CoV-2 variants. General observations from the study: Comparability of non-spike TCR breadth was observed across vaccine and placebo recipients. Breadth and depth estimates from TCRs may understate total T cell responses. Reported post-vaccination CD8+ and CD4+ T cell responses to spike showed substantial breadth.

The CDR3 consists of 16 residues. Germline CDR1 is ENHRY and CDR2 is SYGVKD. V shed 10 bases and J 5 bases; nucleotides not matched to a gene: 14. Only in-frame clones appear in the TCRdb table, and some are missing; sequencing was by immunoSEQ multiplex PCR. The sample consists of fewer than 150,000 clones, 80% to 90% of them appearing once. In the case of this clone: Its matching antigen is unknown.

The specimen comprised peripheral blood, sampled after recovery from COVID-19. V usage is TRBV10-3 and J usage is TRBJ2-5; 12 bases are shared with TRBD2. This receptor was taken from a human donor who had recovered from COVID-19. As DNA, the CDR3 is TGTGCCACTGCTTCTAGCGGGGGGGATGGTGGGGAGACCCAGTACTTC. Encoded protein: CATASSGGDGGETQYF.